Shown below are 14 T cell receptor beta chains from a single sample sequenced in a study of post-analysis software for immune sequencing data. Their recognized antigens are unknown. General study points: In patients, TRBV5-6, TRBV5-1 and TRBV20-1 belonged to several TRBV segments found more frequently than in controls.

Researchers reported that TCR beta cDNA libraries carried unique molecular identifiers. TCRdb fed the PCR reads into MiXCR, producing one record per CDR3 protein. Altogether hundreds of thousands of distinct CDR3 sequences are present, roughly 40% being singletons, with the ten largest covering about 1.5%. The sequencing input was blood. The receptor source for this set is a girl aged 10-17 years with multiple sclerosis.

This clonotype was picked up a small number of times. The chain recombines TRBV2 with TRBJ2-2; D call uncertain. The CDR3 spans 15 residues. Germline CDR1 and CDR2: SNHLY and FYNNEI. Trimming left V 4 bases short and J 1 base short, with 10 bases between. CDR3 sequence reads: CASSAWELNTGELFF. In DNA, the CDR3 is TGTGCCAGCAGTGCTTGGGAATTGAACACCGGGGAGCTGTTTTTT.

J is TRBJ1-5 and V is TRBV12-3 or TRBV12-4; 7 bases line up with TRBD1. This CDR3 is built from 15 residues. Germline trimming cut 3 bases from V and 7 bases from J; bases unmatched to any gene: 9. The CDR3 loop reads CASSFSQQGNQPQHF. CDR3 DNA sequence: TGTGCCAGCAGTTTCTCCCAACAGGGGAACCAGCCCCAGCATTTT.

The chain combines TRBV5-1 with TRBJ1-2; 10 bases agree with TRBD1. The CDR3 has 15 residues. Germline V gene lookup returns CDR1 SGHRS and CDR2 YFSETQ. V shed 4 bases and J 5 bases; nucleotides not matched to a gene: 8. CDR3 in DNA: TGCGCCAGCAGCCGAGGACAGGGGGGGGATTATGGCTACACCTTC. Amino acid sequence: CASSRGQGGDYGYTF.

In its sample, this clonotype was seen a few times. The V and J genes are TRBV20-1 and TRBJ2-3; possibly TRBD1 for D (8 bases). This CDR3 has 16 residues. The germline CDR1 and CDR2 sequences are DFQATT and SNEGSKA (reference sequence). Trimming cost V 1 base and J 2 bases, with 16 bases left between them. The CDR3 loop reads CSARGYRGRDTDTQYF. The CDR3 nucleotides read TGCAGTGCTAGAGGCTACAGGGGGAGGGACACAGATACGCAGTATTTT.

This clonotype was detected only a few times. The J gene is TRBJ2-5, the V gene TRBV12-3 or TRBV12-4, with 7 bases fitting TRBD1. The CDR3 covers 13 residues. Unmatched junction bases numbered 3, after V lost 3 bases and J lost 5 bases. The CDR3 nucleotides are TGTGCCAGCAGTTTTCAGGGGGTTGAGACCCAGTACTTC. Residues: CASSFQGVETQYF.

This CDR3 is CSVVVGLGYTF. The CDR3 DNA reads TGCAGCGTTGTCGTGGGGCTAGGCTACACCTTC. The chain is built from TRBV29-1 and TRBJ1-2, with a possible D match to TRBD1 (5 bases). Germline values: CDR1 SQVTM, CDR2 ANQGSEA. The CDR3 consists of 11 residues. V lost 4 bases to trimming and J lost 8 bases, with 11 bases between them. Based on the CDR3 plus reference TRBV29-1 and TRBJ1-2, the full variable domain is SAVISQKPSRDICQRGTSLTIQCQVDSQVTMMFWYRQQPGQSLTLIATANQGSEATYESGFVIDKFPISRPNLTFSTLTVSNMSPEDSSIYLCSVVVGLGYTFGSGTRLTVV.

V gene TRBV7-2 combines with J gene TRBJ2-4, with D perhaps TRBD1 (5 bases). Judging by the DNA end, TRBJ2-7 fits better; the J call may be wrong. The CDR3 spans 14 residues. The germline gives CDR1 SGHTA, CDR2 FQGNSA. The CDR3 nucleotides are TGTGCCAGCAGCTCGTTTGGGGCATCCGCCGAGCAGTACTTC. The encoded protein is CASSSFGASAEQYF.

The gene calls are TRBV7-9 and TRBJ2-7; TRBD2 agrees at 14 bases. J lost 0 bases, V lost 5 bases, and 3 bases had no gene match. The CDR3 has 16 residues. Germline V gene lookup returns CDR1 SEHNR and CDR2 FQNEAQ (reference sequence). The CDR3: CASSLGLAGDSYEQYF. Here the CDR3 DNA reads TGTGCCAGCAGCCTGGGACTAGCGGGGGACTCCTACGAGCAGTACTTC.

The chain uses TRBV12-3 or TRBV12-4 and TRBJ1-1; no clear D gene. This CDR3 has 14 amino acids. V shed 7 bases and J shed 0 bases, with 12 bases lying between them. CDR3 in amino acids: CASISRLMNTEAFF. As DNA, the CDR3 is TGTGCCAGCATAAGTCGCCTCATGAACACTGAAGCTTTCTTT.

The chain employs TRBV7-2 and TRBJ1-2; no definite D call. Germline CDR1 and CDR2: SGHTA and FQGNSA. The CDR3 contains 16 residues. V lost 7 bases and J lost 4, with 22 bases in between. CDR3 protein: CASTLAAVSLSYGYTF. The DNA for the CDR3 is TGTGCCAGCACTCTAGCTGCGGTCTCCCTTTCCTATGGCTACACCTTC. Based on the CDR3 plus reference TRBV7-2 and TRBJ1-2, the full variable domain is GAGVSQSPSNKVTEKGKDVELRCDPISGHTALYWYRQSLGQGLEFLIYFQGNSAPDKSGLPSDRFSAERTGGSVSTLTIQRTQQEDSAVYLCASTLAAVSLSYGYTFGSGTRLTVV.

The chain combines TRBV12-3 or TRBV12-4 with TRBJ2-3, with TRBD2 matching over 7 bases. The CDR3 length is 17 residues. Trimming cost V 8 bases and J 1 base; bases outside gene matches: 15. CDR3: CASRLLLAIVGTDTQYF. CDR3 DNA sequence: TGTGCCAGCCGGCTCTTACTAGCGATAGTAGGCACAGATACGCAGTATTTT.

CDR3 sequence: CASSLVPAGGPDTQYF. The CDR3, as DNA: TGTGCCAGCAGCTTAGTCCCAGCGGGGGGGCCGGATACGCAGTATTTT. The chain employs TRBV7-9 and TRBJ2-3; 10 positions match TRBD2. V trimming: 1 base; J trimming: 6 bases; junction bases outside the gene matches: 7. This CDR3 spans 16 amino acids. The germline gives CDR1 SEHNR, CDR2 FQNEAQ (reference sequence).

The CDR3 DNA follows: TGCGCCAGCAGCTTAGTTGGGACAGGAGATAAAAATGAGCAGTTCTTC. It translates to CASSLVGTGDKNEQFF. The chain employs TRBV4-1 and TRBJ2-1; 8 bases are shared with TRBD1. The length of the CDR3 is 16 residues. With V trimmed by 5 bases and J by 7 bases, 13 bases remained unmatched. Per the germline V gene, CDR1 is MGHRA and CDR2 is YSYEKL.

The gene calls are TRBV5-1 and TRBJ1-5; 7 nucleotides line up with TRBD1. Trimming took 3 bases from V and 3 from J; bases not matched to a gene: 3. The CDR3 has 14 amino acids. Germline CDR1 reads SGHRS; CDR2 reads YFSETQ. This CDR3 is CASSSGQYNQPQHF. In DNA form, the CDR3 reads TGCGCCAGCAGCTCGGGACAGTACAATCAGCCCCAGCATTTT.